This T cell receptor beta chain is drawn from a study of blood T cell repertoires in COVID-19. Study as a whole: Sample material is recorded as cDNA or gDNA derived from T cells, B-cell-depleted T cells, or PBMCs.

CDR3 length: 14 residues. J was trimmed by 0 bases and V by 5 bases; bases with no gene match: 3. CDR1 and CDR2 from the germline V gene are SGHTA and FQGNSA. Per the original data handling: The authors estimated nucleated cell counts from reference gene primer amplification. The repertoire was sequenced with immunoSEQ multiplex PCR; TCRdb's copy has only in-frame clones and lacks some. Clonal size and the V and J genes are those of that table, whereas D and trimming came from the DNA. The repertoire holds some 42,000 clones, 89% seen once, with around 0.41% in the top ten. The receptor comes from a human donor in a cohort sampled during active COVID-19. This chain uses TRBV7-2 with TRBJ2-7; 8 positions match TRBD1. Sequencing was done on a sample of peripheral blood. The CDR3: CASSRTGSSYEQYF. The CDR3 DNA sequence: TGTGCCAGCAGCCGGACAGGGAGCTCCTACGAGCAGTACTTC. The entire variable domain, with the rest obtained from reference TRBV7-2 and TRBJ2-7, is as follows: GAGVSQSPSNKVTEKGKDVELRCDPISGHTALYWYRQSLGQGLEFLIYFQGNSAPDKSGLPSDRFSAERTGGSVSTLTIQRTQQEDSAVYLCASSRTGSSYEQYFGPGTRLTVT.